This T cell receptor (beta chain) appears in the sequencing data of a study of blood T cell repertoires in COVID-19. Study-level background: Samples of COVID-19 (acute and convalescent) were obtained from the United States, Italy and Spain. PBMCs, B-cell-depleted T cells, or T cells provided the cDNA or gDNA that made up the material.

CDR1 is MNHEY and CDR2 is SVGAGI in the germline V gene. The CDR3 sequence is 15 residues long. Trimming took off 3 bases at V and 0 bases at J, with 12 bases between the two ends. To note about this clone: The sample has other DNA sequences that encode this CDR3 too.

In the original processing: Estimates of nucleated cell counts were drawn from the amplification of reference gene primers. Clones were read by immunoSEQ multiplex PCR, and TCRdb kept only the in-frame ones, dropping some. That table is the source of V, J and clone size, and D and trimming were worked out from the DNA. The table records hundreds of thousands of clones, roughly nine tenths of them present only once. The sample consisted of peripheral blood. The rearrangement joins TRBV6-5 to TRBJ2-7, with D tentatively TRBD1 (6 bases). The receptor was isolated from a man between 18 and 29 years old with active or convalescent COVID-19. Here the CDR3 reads CASSYSTGSSYEQYF. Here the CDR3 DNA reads TGTGCCAGCAGTTATTCGACAGGTAGCTCCTACGAGCAGTACTTC.